This record covers a single T cell receptor beta chain. Its antigen is not identified. A multiplex PCR was run with 60 Vbeta primers and 13 Jbeta primers. Produced via immunoSEQ multiplex PCR; TCRdb's table is partial and in-frame only. The data contain approximately 140,000 clones, 55% to 70% of them singletons. Germline-derived CDR1 and CDR2 are MNHEY and SMNVEV (reference sequence). Germline trimming cut 5 bases from V and 7 bases from J; bases unmatched to any gene: 11. The CDR3 contains 16 residues. The data stem from a study of cytomegalovirus exposure and HLA in healthy donors. General study results and limits: The authors considered a cluster of highly shared sequence variants likely to be a sequencing artifact.

The sample taken for sequencing was PBMCs. The clonotype originates from a woman aged 55-75 years in good health and CMV-seropositive. This rearrangement joins TRBV27 to TRBJ2-7, with 13 bases identical to TRBD2. The CDR3 DNA sequence: TGTGCCAGCAGTCAAGAACTAGCGGGAGGGCCGAGGGAGCAGTACTTC. Protein: CASSQELAGGPREQYF.